Included here is one T cell receptor beta chain sequence, with context. Its antigen is as yet unknown. These data come from a study of T cell responses to AZD1222 COVID-19 vaccine. General study findings and limits: With dominance at 160-218 and 743-854, vaccine-associated CD4 TCRs spanned spike. The repertoires were collected only after the peak T cell response. Donors in the cohort were predominantly white British and more often female, and clonal diversity was possibly underestimated.

Only in-frame clones appear in the TCRdb table, and some are missing; sequencing was by immunoSEQ multiplex PCR. The sample consists of approximately 82,000 clones, roughly 90% of them appearing once. This sequence was found in an adult in good health. The starting material was peripheral blood, obtained on day 0 of AZD1222 vaccination.

The CDR3 DNA sequence: TGCGCCAGCAGCCAGTCTGAGCAGTACTTC. Its protein product is CASSQSEQYF. The chain carries TRBV10-2 and TRBJ2-7; D call uncertain. CDR1 is WSHSY and CDR2 is SAAADI in the germline V gene. The CDR3 is 10 residues long. Deletions cut 6 bases from V and 7 bases from J, with 7 bases between.